The 27 T cell receptor beta chains presented below share a single source sample, sequenced in a study of cytomegalovirus exposure and HLA in healthy donors. The PCR had 60 Vbeta and 13 Jbeta primers. Repertoires were generated with immunoSEQ multiplex PCR, while TCRdb's copy carries only in-frame clones and drops some. Among roughly 190,000 clones listed, just under 75% were seen once. Sequenced sample: PBMCs. The receptors stem from a woman aged 30 to 39 in good health and CMV-seropositive.

V and J are TRBV28 and TRBJ1-2; D is perhaps TRBD1 (5 bases). CDR3 length equals 13 residues. V gave up 7 bases and J gave up 8 bases, with 17 bases separating them. Germline V gene data show CDR1 as MDHEN and CDR2 as SYDVKM. CDR3 sequence reads: CASTFPGNIGYTF. The CDR3 DNA follows: TGTGCCAGCACTTTTCCAGGGAATATCGGCTACACCTTC.

This sequence joins TRBV27 and TRBJ2-7, with D possibly TRBD1 on 5 matching bases. The CDR3 is 14 residues long. The germline gives CDR1 MNHEY, CDR2 SMNVEV (reference sequence). The V gene lost 3 bases and the J gene lost 6 bases, with 15 bases spanning the gap. CDR3: CASSFWQGGGEQYF. The DNA for the CDR3 is TGTGCCAGCAGTTTCTGGCAGGGCGGCGGCGAGCAGTACTTC.

This clone has only one observation. V usage is TRBV5-8 and J usage is TRBJ1-5; 7 positions match TRBD1. With V trimmed by 4 bases and J by 0 bases, 4 bases remained unmatched. Germline-derived CDR1 and CDR2 are SGHTS and YDEGEE. This CDR3 region has 15 residues. The CDR3 loop is CASSHRGYSNQPQHF. The CDR3 region has the DNA TGTGCCAGCAGCCACAGGGGTTATAGCAATCAGCCCCAGCATTTT.

This clone occurred a few times. The V gene is TRBV6-5, the J gene TRBJ2-7; a weak D match, TRBD1 (6 bases). Germline CDR1 and CDR2: MNHEY and SVGAGI. V was trimmed by 5 bases and J by 0 bases, leaving 14 bases between them. This CDR3 is 15 amino acids long. The CDR3 region is CASSTTRTVSYEQYF. The CDR3 DNA sequence: TGTGCCAGCAGTACCACCCGGACAGTCTCCTACGAGCAGTACTTC.

The rearrangement uses TRBV13 and TRBJ2-1, with D possibly being TRBD1 (5 bases). The V end lost 3 bases, the J end lost 7 bases, and 13 bases lay between the germline ends. Germline V gene lookup returns CDR1 PRHDT and CDR2 FYEKMQ (reference sequence). This CDR3 spans 14 amino acids. In DNA, the CDR3 is TGTGCCAGCAGCTTTGGCAGGGCGGAAAATGAGCAGTTCTTC. Translation: CASSFGRAENEQFF.

The V and J genes are TRBV28 and TRBJ1-2; no definite D call. Trimming cost V 6 bases and J 1 base, with 9 bases left between them. CDR1 and CDR2 from the germline V gene are MDHEN and SYDVKM. This CDR3 is built from 13 residues. This CDR3 is CASRRRVNYGYTF. The CDR3 bases are TGTGCCAGCAGGAGACGGGTTAACTATGGCTACACCTTC.

V is TRBV18 and J is TRBJ2-1; D might be TRBD2 (7 bases). The CDR3 extends over 15 amino acids. Looked up from germline, CDR1 is KGHSH and CDR2 is LQKENI. Trimming shortened V by 3 bases and J by 7 bases, and 16 bases separated the two germline ends. The CDR3 coding sequence is TGTGCCAGCTCACCTGGGAGGGGGGCCCAAAATGAGCAGTTCTTC. This gives the protein CASSPGRGAQNEQFF.

This clone showed up many times. The chain joins TRBV6-1 to TRBJ2-1, with 7 positions matching TRBD2. The J segment lost 8 bases and the V segment lost 0 bases, leaving 7 bases of the junction unmatched. Germline CDR1 MNHNS, CDR2 SASEGT. The CDR3 is made up of 15 amino acids. CDR3 DNA sequence: TGTGCCAGCAGTGAAGCCCGAGCGGGATCGGATGAGCAGTTCTTC. Its protein product is CASSEARAGSDEQFF.

The sample holds a few counts of this clone. This chain connects TRBV19 to TRBJ2-3, with 11 nucleotides matching TRBD2. The CDR3 loop spans 15 amino acids. The junction had 5 bases not matched to a gene; V was cut back by 5 bases and J by 4 bases. Germline V CDR1 and CDR2: LNHDA, SQIVND (reference sequence). DNA for the CDR3: TGTGCCAGTAGTGCCCTAGCGGGAGGATCAGATACGCAGTATTTT. Its protein product is CASSALAGGSDTQYF.

CDR3 nucleotides: TGTGCCAGCAGCGTAGGCCGGGATACGCAGTATTTT. Translating gives CASSVGRDTQYF. The genes are TRBV9 and TRBJ2-3; the D is unclear. This CDR3 has 12 residues. Trimming left V 0 bases short and J 6 bases short, with 5 bases between. From germline, CDR1 is SGDLS and CDR2 YYNGEE.

To note about this clone: The junction and the germline gene differ at one end; a read error may be behind it. The chain employs TRBV6-5 and TRBJ2-2; no firm D call. In germline, CDR1 is MNHEY, CDR2 SVGAGI. The CDR3 runs 13 residues. CDR3: CASRYFYTGELFF. For the CDR3, the DNA is TGTGCCAGCAGGTACTTCTATACCGGGGAGCTGTTTTTT.

V gene TRBV28 combines with J gene TRBJ1-2; weak D call: TRBD1 (6 bases). Trimming left V 3 bases short and J 2 bases short, with 10 bases between. CDR1 MDHEN and CDR2 SYDVKM come from the germline V gene. The CDR3 runs to 14 residues. CDR3 in amino acids: CASSLATGNYGYTF. The CDR3 DNA reads TGTGCCAGCAGTTTGGCCACAGGGAACTATGGCTACACCTTC.

This sequence joins TRBV7-2 and TRBJ1-4; 10 bases match TRBD1. Germline V gene data show CDR1 as SGHTA and CDR2 as FQGNSA. The CDR3 loop spans 15 amino acids. V shed 5 bases, J shed 5 bases, and the junction held 5 bases outside the gene matches. In DNA, the CDR3 is TGTGCCAGCAGCCTAGGACAGGGGGGCAATGAAAAACTGTTTTTT. Translating it yields CASSLGQGGNEKLFF.

The genes are TRBV5-1 and TRBJ2-2; 10 bases align to TRBD2. V was pared by 0 bases and J by 3 bases, with 8 bases of the junction left unmatched. The CDR3 length is 18 residues. In germline, CDR1 is SGHRS, CDR2 YFSETQ. The CDR3 nucleotides are TGCGCCAGCAGCTTGGTGGCTAGCGGGAGCTTGGACACCGGGGAGCTGTTTTTT. Amino acid sequence: CASSLVASGSLDTGELFF. The full variable domain, completed using reference TRBV5-1 and TRBJ2-2, is KAGVTQTPRYLIKTRGQQVTLSCSPISGHRSVSWYQQTPGQGLQFLFEYFSETQRNKGNFPGRFSGRQFSNSRSEMNVSTLELGDSALYLCASSLVASGSLDTGELFFGEGSRLTVL.

The chain uses TRBV6-4 and TRBJ2-7; TRBD1 aligns across 9 bases. Losses at the gene ends were 9 bases for V and 9 bases for J; bases not matched to a gene: 6. The CDR3 is made up of 11 amino acids. Germline CDR1 MRHNA, CDR2 SNTAGT. CDR3 DNA: TGTGCCAGGGGACAGGGTTCGTGGCAGTACTTC. It encodes CARGQGSWQYF.

This chain links TRBV5-1 with TRBJ2-7; 7 nucleotides line up with TRBD1. V trimming: 3 bases; J trimming: 0 bases; junction bases outside the gene matches: 9. CDR1 is SGHRS and CDR2 is YFSETQ in the germline V gene. The CDR3 loop spans 16 amino acids. The CDR3 sequence is CASSSKPGTDSYEQYF. DNA of the CDR3: TGCGCCAGCAGCTCAAAGCCAGGGACAGACTCCTACGAGCAGTACTTC.

V gene TRBV18 combines with J gene TRBJ1-4; the D gene is possibly TRBD1 (6 bases). This CDR3 has 14 residues. The germline gives CDR1 KGHSH, CDR2 LQKENI. Trimming cost V 4 bases and J 8 bases, with 14 bases left between them. CDR3 region: CASSRTPGVEKLFF. The CDR3 coding sequence is TGTGCCAGCTCACGGACACCAGGGGTAGAAAAACTGTTTTTT.

V usage is TRBV14 and J usage is TRBJ1-3; 7 bases match TRBD1. The V segment lost 5 bases and the J segment 4 bases; nucleotides outside the gene matches: 11. CDR1 is SGHDN and CDR2 is FVKESK in the germline V gene. The CDR3 sequence is 16 residues long. The CDR3 sequence: CASSLLSGGSGNTIYF. The CDR3 coding sequence is TGTGCCAGCAGCTTACTCTCAGGGGGTTCCGGAAACACCATATATTTT.

This clone appeared a few times. The rearrangement joins TRBV10-1 to TRBJ2-7, with TRBD1 identical over 7 bases. The germline CDR1 and CDR2 sequences are WNHNN and SYGVQD (reference sequence). The CDR3 runs 16 residues. The V and J ends lost 3 bases and 4 bases, in that order; junction bases with no gene match: 12. The CDR3 spells CASSDLDRSMGYEQYF. CDR3 DNA: TGCGCCAGCAGTGACCTGGACAGGTCCATGGGTTACGAGCAGTACTTC.

This chain connects TRBV6-1 to TRBJ2-2, with TRBD1 matching over 9 bases. J was trimmed by 0 bases and V by 10 bases; bases with no gene match: 3. The CDR3 totals 14 residues. Germline V CDR1 and CDR2: MNHNS, SASEGT. CDR3 bases: TGTGCCACCAGACAGGGGGCGAACACCGGGGAGCTGTTTTTT. Translating gives CATRQGANTGELFF.

This clone was detected a few times. This chain links TRBV28 with TRBJ2-7; a weak D match, TRBD1 (7 bases). V was pared by 8 bases and J by 5 bases, with 13 bases between. The CDR3 is 12 residues long. From germline, CDR1 is MDHEN and CDR2 SYDVKM. CDR3 residues: CASWQGGNEQYF. CDR3 nucleotides: TGTGCCAGCTGGCAGGGGGGCAACGAGCAGTACTTC.

V gene TRBV27 combines with J gene TRBJ2-1, with 13 nucleotides matching TRBD2. V was pared by 7 bases and J by 8 bases, with 8 bases of the junction left unmatched. Germline assignment: CDR1 MNHEY and CDR2 SMNVEV (reference sequence). This CDR3 contains 15 residues. CDR3 residues: CASIATSGRGHEQFF. The CDR3 DNA sequence: TGTGCCAGCATTGCCACTAGCGGGAGGGGACATGAGCAGTTCTTC.

This clone was seen only a few times. The chain recombines TRBV5-1 with TRBJ2-1; 10 nucleotides line up with TRBD2. This CDR3 region has 15 residues. Per the germline V gene, CDR1 is SGHRS and CDR2 is YFSETQ. Unmatched junction bases numbered 6, after V lost 6 bases and J lost 3 bases. The CDR3 nucleotides are TGCGCCAGCAAGCGTCTAGCGGGAGACTACAATGAGCAGTTCTTC. Encoded protein: CASKRLAGDYNEQFF. Using reference TRBV5-1 and TRBJ2-1 for the parts outside the CDR3, the full variable domain is KAGVTQTPRYLIKTRGQQVTLSCSPISGHRSVSWYQQTPGQGLQFLFEYFSETQRNKGNFPGRFSGRQFSNSRSEMNVSTLELGDSALYLCASKRLAGDYNEQFFGPGTRLTVL.

The rearrangement links TRBV27 to TRBJ2-3; perhaps TRBD2 as D (6 bases). Germline loops: CDR1 MNHEY, CDR2 SMNVEV (reference sequence). The CDR3 runs 15 residues. Trimming took off 5 bases at V and 2 bases at J, with 14 bases between the two ends. CDR3 amino acids: CASSPIPGLTDTQYF. In DNA form, the CDR3 reads TGTGCCAGCAGTCCGATTCCGGGACTCACAGATACGCAGTATTTT.

The chain joins TRBV7-2 to TRBJ2-5; D possibly corresponds to TRBD2 (5 bases). There are 15 residues in the CDR3. Germline values: CDR1 SGHTA, CDR2 FQGNSA. V was cut by 4 bases and J by 2 bases, with 14 bases left in between. The CDR3 coding sequence is TGTGCCAGCAGCTCTCTGGAGGTAGTACAAGAGACCCAGTACTTC. It is translated as CASSSLEVVQETQYF.

Only a few counts were recorded for this clone. The gene calls are TRBV15 and TRBJ2-3; D is uncertain. There are 13 residues in the CDR3. Trimming shortened V by 0 bases and J by 4 bases, and 5 bases separated the two germline ends. CDR1 and CDR2 (germline): LNHNV, YYDKDF (reference sequence). In nucleotides, the CDR3 is TGTGCCACCAGCAGAGATATTCCAGATACGCAGTATTTT. Protein product: CATSRDIPDTQYF.

In this sample, this clone turned up once. The gene calls are TRBV13 and TRBJ2-1; D might be TRBD2 (5 bases). The ends were cut back, 6 bases at V and 0 bases at J, with 12 bases in the middle. The CDR3 has 15 residues. Looked up from germline, CDR1 is PRHDT and CDR2 is FYEKMQ (reference sequence). The CDR3 region has the DNA TGTGCCAGCAGGGGCCTAGCAGCCTCCTACAATGAGCAGTTCTTC. It translates to CASRGLAASYNEQFF. The full variable domain, completed using reference TRBV13 and TRBJ2-1, is AAGVIQSPRHLIKEKRETATLKCYPIPRHDTVYWYQQGPGQDPQFLISFYEKMQSDKGSIPDRFSAQQFSDYHSELNMSSLELGDSALYFCASRGLAASYNEQFFGPGTRLTVL.